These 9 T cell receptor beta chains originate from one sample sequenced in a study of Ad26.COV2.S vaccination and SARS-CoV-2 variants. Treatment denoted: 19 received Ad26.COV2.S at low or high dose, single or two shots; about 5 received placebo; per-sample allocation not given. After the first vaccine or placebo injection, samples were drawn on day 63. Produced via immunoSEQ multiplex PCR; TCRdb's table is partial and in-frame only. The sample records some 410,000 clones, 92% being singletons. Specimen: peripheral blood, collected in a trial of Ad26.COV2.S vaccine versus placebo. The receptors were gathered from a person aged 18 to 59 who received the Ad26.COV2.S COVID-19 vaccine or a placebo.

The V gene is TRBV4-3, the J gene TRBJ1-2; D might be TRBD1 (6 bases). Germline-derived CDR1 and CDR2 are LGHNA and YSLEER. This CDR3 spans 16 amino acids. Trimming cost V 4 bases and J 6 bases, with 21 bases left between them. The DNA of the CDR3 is TGCGCCAGCAGCCCCGAGGGGAGCGGGACATTCGATGGCTACACCTTC. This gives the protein CASSPEGSGTFDGYTF.

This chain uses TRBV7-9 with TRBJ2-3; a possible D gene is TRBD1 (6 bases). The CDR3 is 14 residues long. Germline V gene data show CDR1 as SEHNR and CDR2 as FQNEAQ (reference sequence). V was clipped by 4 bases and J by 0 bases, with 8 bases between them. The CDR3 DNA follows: TGTGCCAGCAGCTGGACAGCTAGCACAGATACGCAGTATTTT. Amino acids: CASSWTASTDTQYF.

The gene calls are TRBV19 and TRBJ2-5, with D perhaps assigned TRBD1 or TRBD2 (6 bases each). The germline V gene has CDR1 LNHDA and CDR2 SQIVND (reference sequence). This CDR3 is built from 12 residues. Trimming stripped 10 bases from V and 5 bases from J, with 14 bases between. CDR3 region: CATKEGGETQYF. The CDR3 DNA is TGTGCCACTAAGGAAGGGGGGGAGACCCAGTACTTC.

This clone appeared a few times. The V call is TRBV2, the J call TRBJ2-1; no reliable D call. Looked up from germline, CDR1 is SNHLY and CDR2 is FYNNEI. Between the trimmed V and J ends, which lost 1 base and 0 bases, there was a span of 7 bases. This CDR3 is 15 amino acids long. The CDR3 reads CASSEVQSSYNEQFF. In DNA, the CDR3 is TGTGCCAGCAGTGAAGTTCAGAGCTCCTACAATGAGCAGTTCTTC.

The CDR3 region has the DNA TGTGCCAGCAGTGAATTAGGATATAATGCAGAAGGTCATAGCAATCAGCCCCAGCATTTT. This translates into CASSELGYNAEGHSNQPQHF. This sequence joins TRBV6-1 and TRBJ1-5; D remains unclear. CDR3 length: 20 residues. CDR1 and CDR2 (germline): MNHNS, SASEGT. Trimming took off 2 bases at V and 0 bases at J, with 23 bases between the two ends.

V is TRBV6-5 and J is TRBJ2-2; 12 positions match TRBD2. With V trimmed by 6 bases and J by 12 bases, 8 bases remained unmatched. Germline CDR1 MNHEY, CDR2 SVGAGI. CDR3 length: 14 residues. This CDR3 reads CASSTLAGGTKLFF. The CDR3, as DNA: TGTGCCAGCAGCACACTAGCGGGGGGCACGAAGCTGTTTTTT.

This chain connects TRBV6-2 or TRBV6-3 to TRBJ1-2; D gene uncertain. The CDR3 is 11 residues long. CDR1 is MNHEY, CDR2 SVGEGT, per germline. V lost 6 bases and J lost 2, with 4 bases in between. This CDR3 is CASSDNYGYTF. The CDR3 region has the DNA TGTGCCAGCAGCGACAACTATGGCTACACCTTC.

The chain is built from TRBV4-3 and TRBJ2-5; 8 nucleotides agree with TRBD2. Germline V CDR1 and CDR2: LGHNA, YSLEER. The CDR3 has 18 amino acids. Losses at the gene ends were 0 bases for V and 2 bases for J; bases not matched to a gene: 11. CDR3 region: CASSQEKGRGDTQETQYF. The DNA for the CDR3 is TGCGCCAGCAGCCAAGAAAAAGGGCGGGGGGACACACAAGAGACCCAGTACTTC.

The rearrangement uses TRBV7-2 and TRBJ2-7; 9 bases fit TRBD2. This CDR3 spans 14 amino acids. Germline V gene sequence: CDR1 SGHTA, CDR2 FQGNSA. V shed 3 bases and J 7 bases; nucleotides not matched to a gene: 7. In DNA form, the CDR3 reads TGTGCCAGCAGCTTTTTGCGGGGGGGAGCTGAGCAGTACTTC. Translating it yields CASSFLRGGAEQYF.